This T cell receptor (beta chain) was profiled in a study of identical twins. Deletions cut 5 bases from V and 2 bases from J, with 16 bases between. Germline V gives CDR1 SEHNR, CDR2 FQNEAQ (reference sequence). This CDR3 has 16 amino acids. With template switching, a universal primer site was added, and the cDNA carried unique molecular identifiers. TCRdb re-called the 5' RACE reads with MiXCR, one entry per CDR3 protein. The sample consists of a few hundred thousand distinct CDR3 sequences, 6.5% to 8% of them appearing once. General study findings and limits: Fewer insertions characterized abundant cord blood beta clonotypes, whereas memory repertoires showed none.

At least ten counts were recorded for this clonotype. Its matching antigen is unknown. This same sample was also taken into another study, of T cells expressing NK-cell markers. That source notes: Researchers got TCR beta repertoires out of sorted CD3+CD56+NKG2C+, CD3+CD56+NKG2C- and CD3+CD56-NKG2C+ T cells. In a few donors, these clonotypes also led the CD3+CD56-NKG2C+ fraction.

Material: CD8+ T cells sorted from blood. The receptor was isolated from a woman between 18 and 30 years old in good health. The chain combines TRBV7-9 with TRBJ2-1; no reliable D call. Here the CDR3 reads CASSISGVAPYNEQFF. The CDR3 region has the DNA TGTGCCAGCAGCATAAGTGGGGTAGCTCCCTACAATGAGCAGTTCTTC.